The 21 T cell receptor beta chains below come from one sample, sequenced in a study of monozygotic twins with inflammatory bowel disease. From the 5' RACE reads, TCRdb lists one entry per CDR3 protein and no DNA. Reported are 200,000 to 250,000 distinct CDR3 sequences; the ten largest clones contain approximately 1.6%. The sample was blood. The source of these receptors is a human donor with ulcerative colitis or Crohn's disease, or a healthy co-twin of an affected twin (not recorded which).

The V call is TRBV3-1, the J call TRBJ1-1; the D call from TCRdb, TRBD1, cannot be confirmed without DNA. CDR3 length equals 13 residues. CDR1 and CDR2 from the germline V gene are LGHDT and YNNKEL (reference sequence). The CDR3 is CASSYGQGVRAFF.

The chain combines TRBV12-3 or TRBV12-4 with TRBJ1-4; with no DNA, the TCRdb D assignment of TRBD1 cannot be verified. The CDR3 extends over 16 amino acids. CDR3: CASSPTLFRGTEKLFF.

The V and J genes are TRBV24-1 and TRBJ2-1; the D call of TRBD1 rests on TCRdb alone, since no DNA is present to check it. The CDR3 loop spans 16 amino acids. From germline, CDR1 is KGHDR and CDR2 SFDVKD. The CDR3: CATSEMGRGVYNEQFF.

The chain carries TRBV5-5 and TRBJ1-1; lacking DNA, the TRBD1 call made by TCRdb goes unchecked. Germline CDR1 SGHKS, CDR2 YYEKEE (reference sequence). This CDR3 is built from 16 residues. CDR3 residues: CASSAGLGSLNTEAFF.

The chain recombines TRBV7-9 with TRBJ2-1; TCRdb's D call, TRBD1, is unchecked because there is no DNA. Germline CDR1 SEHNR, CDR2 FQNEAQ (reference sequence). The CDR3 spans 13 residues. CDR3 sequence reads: CASSFQGLNEQFF. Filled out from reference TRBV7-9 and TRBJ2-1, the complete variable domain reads DTGVSQNPRHKITKRGQNVTFRCDPISEHNRLYWYRQTLGQGPEFLTYFQNEAQLEKSRLLSDRFSAERPKGSFSTLEIQRTEQGDSAMYLCASSFQGLNEQFFGPGTRLTVL.

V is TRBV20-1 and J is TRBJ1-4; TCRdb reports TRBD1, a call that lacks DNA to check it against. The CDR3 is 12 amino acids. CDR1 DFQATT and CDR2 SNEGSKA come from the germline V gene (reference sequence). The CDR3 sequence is CSAPSTNEKLFF.

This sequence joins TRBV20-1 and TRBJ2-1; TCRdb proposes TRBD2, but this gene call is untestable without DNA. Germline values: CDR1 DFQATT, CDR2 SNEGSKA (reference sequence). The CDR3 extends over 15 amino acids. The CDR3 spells CSARVQRGAVNEQFF.

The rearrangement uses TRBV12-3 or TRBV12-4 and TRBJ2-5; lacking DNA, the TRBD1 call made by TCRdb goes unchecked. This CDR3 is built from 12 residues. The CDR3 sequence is CASSSSRGTQYF.

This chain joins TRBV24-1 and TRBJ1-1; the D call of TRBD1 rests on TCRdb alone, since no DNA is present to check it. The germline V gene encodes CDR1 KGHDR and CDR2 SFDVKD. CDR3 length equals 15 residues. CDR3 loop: CATSDSGTGNTEAFF.

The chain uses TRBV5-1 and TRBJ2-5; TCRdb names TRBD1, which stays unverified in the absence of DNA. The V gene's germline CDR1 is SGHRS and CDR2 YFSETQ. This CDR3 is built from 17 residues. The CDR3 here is CASSLGGVGVSQETQYF.

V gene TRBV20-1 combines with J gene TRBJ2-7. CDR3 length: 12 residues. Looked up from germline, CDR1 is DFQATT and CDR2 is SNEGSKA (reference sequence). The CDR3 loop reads CSARGLGWEQYF.

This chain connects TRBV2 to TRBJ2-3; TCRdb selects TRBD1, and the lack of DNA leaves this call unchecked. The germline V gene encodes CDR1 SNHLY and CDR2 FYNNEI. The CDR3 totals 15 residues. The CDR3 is CASSVEGAVSDTQYF.

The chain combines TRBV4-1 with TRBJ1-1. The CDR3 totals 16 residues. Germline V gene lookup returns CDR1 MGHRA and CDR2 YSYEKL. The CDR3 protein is CASSQELGRDYTEAFF.

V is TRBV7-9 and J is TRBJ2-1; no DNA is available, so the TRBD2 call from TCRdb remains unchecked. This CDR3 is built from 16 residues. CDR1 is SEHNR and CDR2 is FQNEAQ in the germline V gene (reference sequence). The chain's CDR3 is CASSFRSQRGYNEQFF.

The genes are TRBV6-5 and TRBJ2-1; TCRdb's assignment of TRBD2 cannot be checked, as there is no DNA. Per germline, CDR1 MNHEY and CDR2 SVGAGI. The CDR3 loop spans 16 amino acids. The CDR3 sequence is CASSYKFQRGNNEQFF.

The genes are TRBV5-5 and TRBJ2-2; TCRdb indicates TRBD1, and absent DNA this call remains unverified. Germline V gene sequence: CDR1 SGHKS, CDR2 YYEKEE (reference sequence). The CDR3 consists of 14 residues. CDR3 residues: CASSLSGSGGELFF. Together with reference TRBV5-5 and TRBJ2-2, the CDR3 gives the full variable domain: DAGVTQSPTHLIKTRGQQVTLRCSPISGHKSVSWYQQVLGQGPQFIFQYYEKEERGRGNFPDRFSARQFPNYSSELNVNALLLGDSALYLCASSLSGSGGELFFGEGSRLTVL.

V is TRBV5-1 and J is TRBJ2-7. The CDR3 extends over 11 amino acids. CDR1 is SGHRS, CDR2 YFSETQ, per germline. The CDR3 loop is CASGRGDEQYF.

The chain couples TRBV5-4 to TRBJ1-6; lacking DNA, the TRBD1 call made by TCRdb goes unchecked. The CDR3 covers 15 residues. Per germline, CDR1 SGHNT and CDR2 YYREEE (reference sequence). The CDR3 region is CASSLGRTDNSPLHF.

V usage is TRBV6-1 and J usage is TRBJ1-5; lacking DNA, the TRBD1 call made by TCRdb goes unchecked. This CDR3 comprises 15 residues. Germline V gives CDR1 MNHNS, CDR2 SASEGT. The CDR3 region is CASSDVPGGNQPQHF.

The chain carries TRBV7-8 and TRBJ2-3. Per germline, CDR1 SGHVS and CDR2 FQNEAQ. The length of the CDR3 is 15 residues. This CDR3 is CASSHSGVSTDTQYF.

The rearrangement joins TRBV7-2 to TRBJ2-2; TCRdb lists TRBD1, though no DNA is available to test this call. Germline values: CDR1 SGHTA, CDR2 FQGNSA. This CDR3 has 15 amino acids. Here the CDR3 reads CASSLWGAGTGELFF.